The clone carrying this TCR beta chain showed up just once. Antigen unknown. Other DNA sequences in the same sample also yield this CDR3. This sample is part of a study of shared clonotypes between healthy human individuals. Libraries were prepared by immunoSEQ multiplex PCR; TCRdb keeps only in-frame clonotypes and omits some of them. The sample records fewer than 1.6 million clones, 98% to 99% being singletons. Study-level points and caveats: Blood alone was sampled, and tissue repertoires likely differ.

The CDR3 loop spans 13 amino acids. V lost 2 bases and J lost 7, with 10 bases in between. CDR1 and CDR2 (germline): SGDLS, YYNGEE. This receptor was taken from a young man in good health. The genes are TRBV9 and TRBJ1-3; a weak D match, TRBD1 (5 bases). The sequenced sample was naive CD4+ T cells sorted from blood. Specified subset: CD45RA+ positively selected. CDR3 bases: TGTGCCAGCAGCGTCGGGACGGGGAACACCATATATTTT. Its translation is CASSVGTGNTIYF.